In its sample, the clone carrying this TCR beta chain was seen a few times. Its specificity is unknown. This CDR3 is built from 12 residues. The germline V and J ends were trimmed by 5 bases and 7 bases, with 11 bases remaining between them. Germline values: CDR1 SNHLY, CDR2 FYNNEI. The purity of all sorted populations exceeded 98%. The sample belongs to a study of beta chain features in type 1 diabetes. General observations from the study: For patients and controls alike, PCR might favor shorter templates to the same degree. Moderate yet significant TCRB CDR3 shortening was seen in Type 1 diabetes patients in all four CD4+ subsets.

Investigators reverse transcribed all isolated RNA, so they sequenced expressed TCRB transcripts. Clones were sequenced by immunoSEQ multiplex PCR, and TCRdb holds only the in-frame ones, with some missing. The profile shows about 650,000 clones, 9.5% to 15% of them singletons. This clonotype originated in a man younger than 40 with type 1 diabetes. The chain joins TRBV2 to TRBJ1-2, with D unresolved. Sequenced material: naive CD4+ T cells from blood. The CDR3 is CASSFDLGGYTF. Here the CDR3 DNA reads TGTGCCAGCAGTTTCGACTTGGGTGGCTACACCTTC. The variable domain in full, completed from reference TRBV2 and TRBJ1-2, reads EPEVTQTPSHQVTQMGQEVILRCVPISNHLYFYWYRQILGQKVEFLVSFYNNEISEKSEIFDDQFSVERPDGSNFTLKIRSTKLEDSAMYFCASSFDLGGYTFGSGTRLTVV.